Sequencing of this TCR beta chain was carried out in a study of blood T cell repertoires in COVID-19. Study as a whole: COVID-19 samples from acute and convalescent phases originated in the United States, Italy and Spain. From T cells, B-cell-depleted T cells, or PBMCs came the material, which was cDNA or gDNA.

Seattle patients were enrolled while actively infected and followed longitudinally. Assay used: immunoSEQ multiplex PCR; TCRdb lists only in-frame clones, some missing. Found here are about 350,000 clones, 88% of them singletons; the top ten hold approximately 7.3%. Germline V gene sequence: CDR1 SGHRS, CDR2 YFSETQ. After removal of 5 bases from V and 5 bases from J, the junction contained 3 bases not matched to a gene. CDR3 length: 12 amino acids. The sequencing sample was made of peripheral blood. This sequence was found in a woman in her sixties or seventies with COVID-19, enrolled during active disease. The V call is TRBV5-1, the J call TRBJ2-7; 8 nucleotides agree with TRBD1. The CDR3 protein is CASRPDRDEQYF. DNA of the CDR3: TGCGCCAGCAGACCGGACAGGGACGAGCAGTACTTC.